This record concerns one T cell receptor (beta chain) sequence. The clone's antigen remains unknown. Per-base quality was not reported, and no clone a single base away is much larger than it. Library method: 5' RACE. Instrument on record: Illumina HiSeq 2500. A second roughly 7 to 12 cycle PCR used a sample-barcoded 5' primer and a J-beta primer mix. A unique molecular identifier was introduced onto each TCR beta cDNA molecule by a template-switch 5' adaptor carrying 12 random nucleotides. At least 3 million CDR3-containing paired-end reads were obtained from each sample. The Mint cDNA synthesis kit, primed by a TRBC-specific oligonucleotide, was used to synthesize first-strand cDNA from all RNA. Following uracil-DNA glycosylase treatment, a first 18-cycle PCR with universal primers M1SS and BC2_uni_R was performed on all cDNA. On the study's bioinformatics: For normalization, 1 million high-quality reads were randomly selected from each sample, with every read carrying a distinct molecular identifier. Instead of being binned into consensus sequences, reads that shared molecular identifiers were thrown out. MiTCR, run with a Q25 quality threshold and the strictest error-elimination algorithm, handled CDR3 identification, clonotype clustering and error correction. A nonparametric unseen species model with Euler transformation was used to estimate a lower bound on total TCR beta diversity. The public sequencing data were trimmed at Q25 with fastp and processed into clonotypes with MiXCR by TCRdb, which kept only in-frame beta chains. Identical CDR3 protein sequences are pooled into one entry, listed with their most common genes and DNA. These V and J calls rely on TCRdb rather than the paper's analysis. This sample lists about 900,000 distinct CDR3 sequences; around 46% were detected once. Of the sample, around 15% falls within the top ten clones.

The data stem from a study of blood T cells in healthy people across ages (dated by TCRdb to between 2014 and 2017). Notes on the research overall: Template switching captured roughly one uniquely barcoded TCR beta cDNA molecule per two T cells in model experiments. The study analyzed two additional independent replicas of 1 million unique cDNA reads from the same blood draw for two donors, one aged 18 to 30 and one aged 80 or older. Age-related changes in TCR beta repertoire diversity were measured in the study by deep sequencing normalized with unique cDNA molecular identifiers. To avoid experimental bias, donors of different ages were randomly spread across the sequencing lanes. The donors were split into four age groups: young (average around 16 years), middle-aged (nearly 40), aged (approximately 59) and long-lived (roughly 86). General study outcomes and caveats: Observed TCR beta diversity per million T cells fell roughly linearly with age, and a significant reduction was already apparent by age around 36. Estimates of total diversity based on one million sequenced T cells were regarded as lower bounds and as underestimates. Compared with the aged group, the long-lived group had more naive CD4+ T cells, fewer expanded clones and increased TCR diversity, a pattern suggesting age selection. Donor CMV infection status was unknown, potentially confounding age-related changes in expanded clonotypes. Observed TCR beta diversity correlated strongly with the percentage of naive T cells measured by flow cytometry. Conclusive comparison of naive and antigen-experienced compartments was prevented by the profiling of bulk unsorted PBMCs.

Donors were about 36 systemically healthy Caucasian individuals from Russia aged 6 to 90 years. Each donor gave 8 to 10 milliliters of peripheral blood, collected into EDTA-treated Vacutainer tubes. PBMCs were isolated by Ficoll-Paque density-gradient centrifugation, with at least 6 million obtained per sample. Trizol reagent was used to extract total RNA from PBMCs, with at least 6 micrograms per sample. For every donor, an aliquot of PBMCs went through flow cytometry to measure the percentages of naive CD45RAhigh/CD27high T cells. From its cysteine to its phenylalanine, the CDR3 spans 13 amino acids. This entry keeps only the CDR3 DNA: 39 bases, framed from base 1. Per the germline V gene (reference sequence), DFQATT is the CDR1 and SNEGSKA is the CDR2. For this chain, trimming is 3 bases at the V end and 4 bases at the J end, and the number of junction bases without a gene match is 5.

Specimen: blood. The chain uses TRBV20-1 and TRBJ2-7; TRBD1 agrees with 8 junctional bases. This TCR was recovered from a man in his thirties or forties in good health. Read as DNA, the sequence is TGCAGTGCTAGGTTCGACAGGGGTTACGAGCAGTACTTC. This gives the protein CSARFDRGYEQYF.